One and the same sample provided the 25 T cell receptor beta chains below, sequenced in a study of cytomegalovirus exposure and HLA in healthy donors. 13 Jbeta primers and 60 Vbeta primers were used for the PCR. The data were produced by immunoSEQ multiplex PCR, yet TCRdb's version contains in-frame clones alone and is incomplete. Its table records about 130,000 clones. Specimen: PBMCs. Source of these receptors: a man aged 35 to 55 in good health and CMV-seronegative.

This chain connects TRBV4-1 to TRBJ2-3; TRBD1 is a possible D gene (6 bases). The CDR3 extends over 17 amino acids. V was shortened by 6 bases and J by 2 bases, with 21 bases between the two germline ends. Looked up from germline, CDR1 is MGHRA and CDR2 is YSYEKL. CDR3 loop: CASSPTLRQGPTDTQYF. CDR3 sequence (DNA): TGCGCCAGCAGTCCTACCCTCCGGCAGGGGCCCACAGATACGCAGTATTTT.

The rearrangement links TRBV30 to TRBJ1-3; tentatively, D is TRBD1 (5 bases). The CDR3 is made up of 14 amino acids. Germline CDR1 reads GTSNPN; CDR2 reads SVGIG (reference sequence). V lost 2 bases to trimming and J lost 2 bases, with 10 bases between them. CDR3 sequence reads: CAWSSGDPGNTIYF. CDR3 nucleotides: TGTGCCTGGAGTTCGGGGGACCCTGGAAACACCATATATTTT.

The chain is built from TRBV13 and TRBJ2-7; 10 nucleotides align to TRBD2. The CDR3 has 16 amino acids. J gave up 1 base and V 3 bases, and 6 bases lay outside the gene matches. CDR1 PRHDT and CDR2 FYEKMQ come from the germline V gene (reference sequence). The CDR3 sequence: CASSFGLAGESYEQYF. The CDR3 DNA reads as TGTGCCAGCAGCTTTGGGCTAGCGGGAGAGTCCTACGAGCAGTACTTC.

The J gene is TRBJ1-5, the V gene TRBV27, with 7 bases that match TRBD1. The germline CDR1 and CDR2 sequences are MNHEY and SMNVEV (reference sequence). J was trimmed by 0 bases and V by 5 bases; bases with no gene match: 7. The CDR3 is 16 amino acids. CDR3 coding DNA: TGTGCCAGCAGTCCCCTGGGACAGTATAGCAATCAGCCCCAGCATTTT. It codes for CASSPLGQYSNQPQHF.

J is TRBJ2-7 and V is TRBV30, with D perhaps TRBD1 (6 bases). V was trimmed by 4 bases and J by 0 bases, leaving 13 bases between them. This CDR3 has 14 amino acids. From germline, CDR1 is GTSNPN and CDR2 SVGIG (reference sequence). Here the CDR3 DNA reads TGTGCCTGGATTTTGACAGGAAGCTCCTACGAGCAGTACTTC. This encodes CAWILTGSSYEQYF.

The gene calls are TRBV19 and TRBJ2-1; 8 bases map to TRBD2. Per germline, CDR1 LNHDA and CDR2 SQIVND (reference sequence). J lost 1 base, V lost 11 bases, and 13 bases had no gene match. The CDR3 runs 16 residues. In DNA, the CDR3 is TGTGCCGTACGGGCGAGCGGGAGAGGGTCCTACAATGAGCAGTTCTTC. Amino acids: CAVRASGRGSYNEQFF.

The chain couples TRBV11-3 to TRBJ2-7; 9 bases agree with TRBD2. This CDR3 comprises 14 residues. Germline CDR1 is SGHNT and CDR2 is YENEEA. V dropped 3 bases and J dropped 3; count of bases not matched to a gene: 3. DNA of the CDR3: TGTGCCAGCAGCTTGTGGACTAGCGACTACGAGCAGTACTTC. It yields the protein CASSLWTSDYEQYF.

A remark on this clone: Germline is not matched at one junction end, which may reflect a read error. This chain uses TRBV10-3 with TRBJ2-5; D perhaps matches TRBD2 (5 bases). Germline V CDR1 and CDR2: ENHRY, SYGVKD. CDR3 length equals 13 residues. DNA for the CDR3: TGTGCCACCAGTGGGCGGGTTGAAGAGACCCAGTACTTC. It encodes CATSGRVEETQYF.

The CDR3 protein is CASSLLAGSYEQYF. For the CDR3, the DNA is TGTGCCAGTAGTCTGCTAGCGGGATCCTACGAGCAGTACTTC. J is TRBJ2-7 and V is TRBV19; 9 bases are a match to TRBD2. Unmatched junction bases numbered 3, after V lost 5 bases and J lost 1 base. CDR3 length: 14 amino acids. The germline V gene has CDR1 LNHDA and CDR2 SQIVND (reference sequence).

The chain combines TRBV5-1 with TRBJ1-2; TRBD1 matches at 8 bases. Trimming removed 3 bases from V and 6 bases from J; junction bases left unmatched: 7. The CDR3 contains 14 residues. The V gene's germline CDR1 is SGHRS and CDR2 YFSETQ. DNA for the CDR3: TGCGCCAGCAGCTACCGGACAGGGAGAAATGGCTACACCTTC. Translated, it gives CASSYRTGRNGYTF. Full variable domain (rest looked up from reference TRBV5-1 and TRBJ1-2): KAGVTQTPRYLIKTRGQQVTLSCSPISGHRSVSWYQQTPGQGLQFLFEYFSETQRNKGNFPGRFSGRQFSNSRSEMNVSTLELGDSALYLCASSYRTGRNGYTFGSGTRLTVV.

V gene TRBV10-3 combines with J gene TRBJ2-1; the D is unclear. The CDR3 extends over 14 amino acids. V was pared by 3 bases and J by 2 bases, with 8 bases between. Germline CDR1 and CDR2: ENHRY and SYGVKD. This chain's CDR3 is CAISDRVAYNEQFF. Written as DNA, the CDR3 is TGTGCCATCAGTGATCGGGTCGCCTACAATGAGCAGTTCTTC.

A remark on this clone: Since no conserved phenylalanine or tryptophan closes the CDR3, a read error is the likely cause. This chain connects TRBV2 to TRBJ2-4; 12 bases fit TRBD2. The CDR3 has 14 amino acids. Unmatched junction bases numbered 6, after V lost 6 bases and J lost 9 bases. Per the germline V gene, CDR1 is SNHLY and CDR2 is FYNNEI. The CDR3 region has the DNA TGTGCCAGCAGGACTAGCGGGAGTATGGCCATTCAGTACCTC. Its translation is CASRTSGSMAIQYL.

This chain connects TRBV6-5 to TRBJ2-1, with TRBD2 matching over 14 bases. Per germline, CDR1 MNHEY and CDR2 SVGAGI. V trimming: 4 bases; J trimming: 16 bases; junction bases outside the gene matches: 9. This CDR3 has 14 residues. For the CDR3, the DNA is TGTGCCAGCAGTTCCGGGACTAGCGGGAGAACGTCTTTCTTC. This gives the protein CASSSGTSGRTSFF.

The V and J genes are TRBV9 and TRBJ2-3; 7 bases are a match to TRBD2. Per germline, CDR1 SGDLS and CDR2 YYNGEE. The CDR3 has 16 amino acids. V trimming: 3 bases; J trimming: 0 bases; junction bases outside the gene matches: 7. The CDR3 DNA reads TGTGCCAGCAGCGATCGTACGGGGGGAAGCACAGATACGCAGTATTTT. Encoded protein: CASSDRTGGSTDTQYF.

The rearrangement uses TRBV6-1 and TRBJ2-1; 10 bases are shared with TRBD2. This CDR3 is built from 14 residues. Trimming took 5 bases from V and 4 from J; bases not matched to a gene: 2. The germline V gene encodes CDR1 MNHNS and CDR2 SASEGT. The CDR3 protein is CASSKLAGYNEQFF. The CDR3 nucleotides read TGTGCCAGCAGTAAACTAGCGGGATACAATGAGCAGTTCTTC.

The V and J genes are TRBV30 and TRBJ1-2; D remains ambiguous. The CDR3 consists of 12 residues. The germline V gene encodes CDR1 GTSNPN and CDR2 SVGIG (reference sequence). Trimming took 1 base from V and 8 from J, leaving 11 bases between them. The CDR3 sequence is CAWSARKGGYTF. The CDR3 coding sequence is TGTGCCTGGAGTGCGAGGAAAGGAGGCTACACCTTC.

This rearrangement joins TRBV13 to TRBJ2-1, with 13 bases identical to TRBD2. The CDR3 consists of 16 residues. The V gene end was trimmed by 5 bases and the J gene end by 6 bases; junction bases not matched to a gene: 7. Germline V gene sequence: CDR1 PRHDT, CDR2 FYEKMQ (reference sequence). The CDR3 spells CASSRMGLAGLNEQFF. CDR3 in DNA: TGTGCCAGCAGCCGTATGGGACTAGCGGGACTCAATGAGCAGTTCTTC.

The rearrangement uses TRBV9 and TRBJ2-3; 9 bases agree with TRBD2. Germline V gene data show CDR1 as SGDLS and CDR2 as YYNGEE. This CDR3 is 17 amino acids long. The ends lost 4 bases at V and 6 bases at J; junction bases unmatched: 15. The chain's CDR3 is CASSPMGAGGGKDTQYF. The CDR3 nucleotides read TGTGCCAGCAGCCCCATGGGGGCGGGAGGGGGGAAGGATACGCAGTATTTT. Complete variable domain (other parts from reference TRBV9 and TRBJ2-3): DSGVTQTPKHLITATGQRVTLRCSPRSGDLSVYWYQQSLDQGLQFLIQYYNGEERAKGNILERFSAQQFPDLHSELNLSSLELGDSALYFCASSPMGAGGGKDTQYFGPGTRLTVL.

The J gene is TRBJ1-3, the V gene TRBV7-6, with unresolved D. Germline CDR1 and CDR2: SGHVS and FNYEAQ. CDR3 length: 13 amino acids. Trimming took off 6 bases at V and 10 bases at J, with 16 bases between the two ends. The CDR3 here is CASRAGGGRTIYF. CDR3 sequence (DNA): TGTGCCAGCAGGGCCGGAGGCGGTAGAACCATATATTTT.

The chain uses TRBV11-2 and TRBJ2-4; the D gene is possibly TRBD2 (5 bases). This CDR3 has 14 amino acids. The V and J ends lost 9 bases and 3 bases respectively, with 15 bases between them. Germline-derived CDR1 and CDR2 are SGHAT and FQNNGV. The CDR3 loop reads CASKHLRGKNIQYF. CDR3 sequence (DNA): TGTGCCAGTAAACACCTTCGGGGCAAAAACATTCAGTACTTC.

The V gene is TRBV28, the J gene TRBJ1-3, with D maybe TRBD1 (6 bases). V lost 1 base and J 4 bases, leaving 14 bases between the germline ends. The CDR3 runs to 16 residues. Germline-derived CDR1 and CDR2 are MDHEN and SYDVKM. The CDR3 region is CASSLSQGSYGNTIYF. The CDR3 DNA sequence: TGTGCCAGCAGTTTATCGCAGGGGAGCTACGGAAACACCATATATTTT.

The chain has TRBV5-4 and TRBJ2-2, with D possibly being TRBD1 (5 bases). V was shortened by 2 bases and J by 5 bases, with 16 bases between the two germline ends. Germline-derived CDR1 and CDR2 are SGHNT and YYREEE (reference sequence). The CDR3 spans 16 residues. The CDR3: CASSLGHKGLTGELFF. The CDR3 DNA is TGTGCCAGCAGCTTAGGACACAAGGGTCTAACCGGGGAGCTGTTTTTT.

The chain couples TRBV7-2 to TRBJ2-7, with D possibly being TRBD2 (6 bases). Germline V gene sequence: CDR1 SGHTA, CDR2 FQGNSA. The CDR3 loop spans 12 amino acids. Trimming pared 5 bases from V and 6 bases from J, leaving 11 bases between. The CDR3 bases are TGTGCCAGCAGCCGGGGGTCGTCCGAGCAGTACTTC. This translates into CASSRGSSEQYF.

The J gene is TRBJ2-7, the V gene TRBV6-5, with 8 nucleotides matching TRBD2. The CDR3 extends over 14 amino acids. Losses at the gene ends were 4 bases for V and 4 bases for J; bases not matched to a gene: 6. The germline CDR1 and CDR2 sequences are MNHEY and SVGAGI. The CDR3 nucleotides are TGTGCCAGCAGTTTACGGGGGGGATCATACGAGCAGTACTTC. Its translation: CASSLRGGSYEQYF.

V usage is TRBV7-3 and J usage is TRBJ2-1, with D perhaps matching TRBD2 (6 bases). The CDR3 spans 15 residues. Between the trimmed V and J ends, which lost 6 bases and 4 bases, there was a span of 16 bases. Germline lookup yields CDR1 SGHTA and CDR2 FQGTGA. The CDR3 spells CASSPGTLPYNEQFF. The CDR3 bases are TGTGCCAGCAGTCCCGGGACTCTACCTTACAATGAGCAGTTCTTC.